One sample yielded the 14 T cell receptor beta chains listed below, sequenced in a study of blood T cell repertoires in COVID-19. Sequencing was performed with immunoSEQ multiplex PCR; in TCRdb, only in-frame clones are kept and a portion is missing. This sample carries 150,000 to 200,000 clones, roughly 90% of them seen once, and the ten largest clones take about 4.8%. The sample comprised peripheral blood. The source is a man aged 25-45 years with COVID-19, enrolled during active disease.

V is TRBV2 and J is TRBJ2-1, with 13 bases matching TRBD2. Germline V gives CDR1 SNHLY, CDR2 FYNNEI. J was trimmed by 0 bases and V by 6 bases; bases with no gene match: 8. This CDR3 is built from 18 residues. The CDR3 bases are TGTGCCAGCAGAGTTGGGACTAGCGGGACTAGCTCCTACAATGAGCAGTTCTTC. Translated: CASRVGTSGTSSYNEQFF.

This clone occurred a few times. The chain uses TRBV7-8 and TRBJ2-7; D is possibly TRBD2 (5 bases). Germline CDR1 SGHVS, CDR2 FQNEAQ. V was shortened by 5 bases and J by 7 bases, with 12 bases between the two germline ends. The CDR3 has 12 residues. Here the CDR3 reads CASSRSRGEQYF. Here the CDR3 DNA reads TGTGCCAGCAGCCGAAGCCGAGGGGAGCAGTACTTC.

The genes are TRBV5-1 and TRBJ2-5; 11 bases fit TRBD2. The CDR3 spans 15 residues. The ends lost 6 bases at V and 4 bases at J; junction bases unmatched: 8. CDR1 SGHRS and CDR2 YFSETQ come from the germline V gene. Written as DNA, the CDR3 is TGCGCCAGCATCACGACTAGCGGGAAGGTAGAGACCCAGTACTTC. Encoded protein: CASITTSGKVETQYF.

The V call is TRBV28, the J call TRBJ2-7, with a tentative D call TRBD1 (6 bases). V was pared by 4 bases and J by 4 bases, with 17 bases between. CDR3 length equals 15 residues. Germline CDR1 is MDHEN and CDR2 is SYDVKM. The CDR3 loop reads CASSSTGYQTYEQYF. CDR3 in DNA: TGTGCCAGCAGTTCTACAGGGTATCAGACTTACGAGCAGTACTTC.

The V call is TRBV6-5, the J call TRBJ1-5, with D perhaps matching TRBD1 (6 bases). Per the germline V gene, CDR1 is MNHEY and CDR2 is SVGAGI. This CDR3 region has 15 residues. V was pared by 6 bases and J by 4 bases, with 16 bases between. CDR3 in amino acids: CASRLHRDPNQPQHF. CDR3 sequence (DNA): TGTGCCAGCAGGTTACACAGGGACCCTAATCAGCCCCAGCATTTT.

The chain couples TRBV2 to TRBJ1-2; 7 positions match TRBD1. V shed 6 bases, J shed 8 bases, and the junction held 9 bases outside the gene matches. The CDR3 covers 13 residues. CDR1 and CDR2 (germline): SNHLY, FYNNEI. The CDR3 sequence is CASRRQGVRGYTF. DNA for the CDR3: TGTGCCAGCAGGAGACAGGGTGTGAGAGGCTACACCTTC.

The chain links TRBV6-5 to TRBJ1-4; the D gene is possibly TRBD1 (5 bases). The length of the CDR3 is 14 residues. V gave up 5 bases and J gave up 4 bases, with 11 bases separating them. Per germline, CDR1 MNHEY and CDR2 SVGAGI. CDR3 DNA: TGTGCCAGCAGTCGGGACTATAATAATGAAAAACTGTTTTTT. Amino acids: CASSRDYNNEKLFF.

V and J are TRBV13 and TRBJ2-7, with 8 bases fitting TRBD1. V was clipped by 4 bases and J by 2 bases; unmatched bases: 7. Germline V gene lookup returns CDR1 PRHDT and CDR2 FYEKMQ (reference sequence). The CDR3 spans 15 residues. CDR3 amino acids: CASSSRDRRPYEQYF. The CDR3 DNA reads as TGTGCCAGCAGCTCCCGGGACAGGAGACCCTACGAGCAGTACTTC.

The CDR3 reads CASSPKMGLAGVETQYF. CDR3 bases: TGTGCCAGCAGCCCCAAGATGGGACTAGCGGGGGTCGAGACCCAGTACTTC. The J gene is TRBJ2-5, the V gene TRBV14; TRBD2 matches 14 bases. The CDR3 has 17 residues. Germline V gene lookup returns CDR1 SGHDN and CDR2 FVKESK. The trim removed 4 bases at V and 5 bases at J, leaving 9 bases unmatched. Drawing the rest from reference TRBV14 and TRBJ2-5, the complete variable domain is EAGVTQFPSHSVIEKGQTVTLRCDPISGHDNLYWYRRVMGKEIKFLLHFVKESKQDESGMPNNRFLAERTGGTYSTLKVQPAELEDSGVYFCASSPKMGLAGVETQYFGPGTRLLVL.

V and J are TRBV30 and TRBJ2-2; tentatively, D is TRBD1 (6 bases). V dropped 1 base and J dropped 0 bases, with 9 bases sitting between them. The length of the CDR3 is 15 residues. Germline values: CDR1 GTSNPN, CDR2 SVGIG (reference sequence). CDR3: CAWSAWTANTGELFF. The CDR3 coding sequence is TGTGCCTGGAGTGCCTGGACAGCGAACACCGGGGAGCTGTTTTTT. Drawing the rest from reference TRBV30 and TRBJ2-2, the complete variable domain is SQTIHQWPATLVQPVGSPLSLECTVEGTSNPNLYWYRQAAGRGLQLLFYSVGIGQISSEVPQNLSASRPQDRQFILSSKKLLLSDSGFYLCAWSAWTANTGELFFGEGSRLTVL.

V gene TRBV3-1 (or the pseudogene TRBV3-2) combines with J gene TRBJ2-1; 7 bases fit TRBD1. The CDR3 has 15 residues. CDR1 is LGHDT, CDR2 YNNKEL, per germline (reference sequence). After removal of 4 bases from V and 6 bases from J, the junction contained 9 bases not matched to a gene. The CDR3 bases are TGTGCCAGCAGCCTCCCCGGGACAGTGACCAATGAGCAGTTCTTC. Encoded protein: CASSLPGTVTNEQFF.

The chain carries TRBV6-6 and TRBJ1-1; TRBD1 agrees at 7 bases. V was clipped by 2 bases and J by 5 bases; unmatched bases: 11. Germline lookup yields CDR1 MNHNY and CDR2 SVGAGI (reference sequence). The CDR3 has 16 residues. CDR3 nucleotides: TGTGCCAGCAGTTACGGGGCAGGGGGAGTAAGGACTGAAGCTTTCTTT. As protein: CASSYGAGGVRTEAFF.

The rearrangement joins TRBV5-1 to TRBJ2-3; D might be TRBD1 (6 bases). This CDR3 is built from 12 residues. Trimming took 3 bases from V and 4 from J, leaving 6 bases between them. Germline V CDR1 and CDR2: SGHRS, YFSETQ. CDR3 bases: TGCGCCAGCAGCTCAGGGGCAGATACGCAGTATTTT. It encodes CASSSGADTQYF.

The genes are TRBV19 and TRBJ1-5; D perhaps matches TRBD1 (5 bases). V shed 3 bases and J shed 4 bases, with 13 bases lying between them. CDR3 length equals 15 residues. The V gene's germline CDR1 is LNHDA and CDR2 SQIVND (reference sequence). The CDR3 loop reads CASSIQQVRNQPQHF. The CDR3 DNA reads TGTGCCAGTAGTATCCAACAGGTACGGAATCAGCCCCAGCATTTT.